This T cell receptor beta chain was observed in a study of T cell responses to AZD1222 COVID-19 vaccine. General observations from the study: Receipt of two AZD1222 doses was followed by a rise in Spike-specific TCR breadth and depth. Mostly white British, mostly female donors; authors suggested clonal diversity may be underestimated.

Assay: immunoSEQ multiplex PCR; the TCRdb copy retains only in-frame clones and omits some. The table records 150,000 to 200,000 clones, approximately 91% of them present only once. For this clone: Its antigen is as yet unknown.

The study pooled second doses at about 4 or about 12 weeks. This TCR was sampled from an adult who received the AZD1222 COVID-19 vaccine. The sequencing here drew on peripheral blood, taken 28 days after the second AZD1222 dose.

CDR3 in DNA: TGCGCCAGCAGTATTCCGGGAAGGAGCACAGATACGCAGTATTTT. Protein: CASSIPGRSTDTQYF. V is TRBV5-1 and J is TRBJ2-3, with D possibly matching TRBD2 (5 bases). The CDR3 extends over 15 amino acids. V dropped 5 bases and J dropped 0 bases, with 13 bases sitting between them. CDR1 and CDR2 from the germline V gene are SGHRS and YFSETQ.